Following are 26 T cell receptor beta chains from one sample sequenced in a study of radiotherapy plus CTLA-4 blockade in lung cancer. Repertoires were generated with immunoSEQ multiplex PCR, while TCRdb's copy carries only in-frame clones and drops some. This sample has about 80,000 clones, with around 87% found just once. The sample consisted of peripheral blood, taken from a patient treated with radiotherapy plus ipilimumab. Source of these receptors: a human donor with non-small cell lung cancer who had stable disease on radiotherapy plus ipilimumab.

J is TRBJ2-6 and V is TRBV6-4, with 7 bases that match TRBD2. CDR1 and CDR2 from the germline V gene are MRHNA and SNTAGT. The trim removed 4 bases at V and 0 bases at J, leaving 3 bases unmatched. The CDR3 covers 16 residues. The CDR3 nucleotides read TGTGCCAGCAGTGCGAGCGGGGCCTCTGGGGCCAACGTCCTGACTTTC. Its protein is CASSASGASGANVLTF.

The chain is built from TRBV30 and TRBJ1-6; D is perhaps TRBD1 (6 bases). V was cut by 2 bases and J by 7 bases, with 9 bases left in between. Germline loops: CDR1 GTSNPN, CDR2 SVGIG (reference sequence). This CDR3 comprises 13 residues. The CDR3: CAWSRQENSPLHF. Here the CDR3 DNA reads TGTGCCTGGAGTAGACAGGAAAATTCACCCCTCCACTTT.

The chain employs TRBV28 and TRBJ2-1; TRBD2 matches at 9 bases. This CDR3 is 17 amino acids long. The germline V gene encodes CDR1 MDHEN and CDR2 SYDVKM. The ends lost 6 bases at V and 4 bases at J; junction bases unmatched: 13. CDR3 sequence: CASSPSDSGSLYNEQFF. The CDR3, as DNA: TGTGCCAGCAGCCCATCCGATAGCGGGAGTCTTTACAATGAGCAGTTCTTC.

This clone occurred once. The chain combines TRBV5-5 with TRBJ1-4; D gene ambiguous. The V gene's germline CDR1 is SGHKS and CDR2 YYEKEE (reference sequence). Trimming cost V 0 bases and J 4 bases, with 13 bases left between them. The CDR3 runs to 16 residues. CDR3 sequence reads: CASSLVPGGFNEKLFF. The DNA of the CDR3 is TGTGCCAGCAGCTTGGTTCCGGGTGGGTTTAATGAAAAACTGTTTTTT.

CDR3 region: CASSVGGAGSPLHF. In DNA form, the CDR3 reads TGTGCCAGCAGTGTAGGAGGGGCGGGTTCACCCCTCCACTTT. The chain uses TRBV2 and TRBJ1-6; TRBD1 might be the D (5 bases). CDR1 and CDR2 from the germline V gene are SNHLY and FYNNEI. Trimming pared 4 bases from V and 9 bases from J, leaving 13 bases between. This CDR3 has 14 residues.

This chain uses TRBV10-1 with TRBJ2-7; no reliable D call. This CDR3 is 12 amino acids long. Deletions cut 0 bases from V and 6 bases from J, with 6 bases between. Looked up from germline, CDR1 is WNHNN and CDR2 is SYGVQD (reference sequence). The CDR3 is CASSESTGEQYF. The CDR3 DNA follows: TGCGCCAGCAGTGAGTCGACGGGCGAGCAGTACTTC.

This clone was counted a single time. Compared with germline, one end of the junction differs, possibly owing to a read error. The CDR3 protein is CASSPIRGPSIQETRYF. The CDR3 nucleotides are TGTGCCAGTAGTCCAATCAGGGGGCCTTCAATTCAAGAGACCCGGTACTTC. The genes are TRBV19 and TRBJ2-5, with TRBD1 matching over 8 bases. The CDR3 sequence is 17 residues long. The germline gives CDR1 LNHDA, CDR2 SQIVND (reference sequence).

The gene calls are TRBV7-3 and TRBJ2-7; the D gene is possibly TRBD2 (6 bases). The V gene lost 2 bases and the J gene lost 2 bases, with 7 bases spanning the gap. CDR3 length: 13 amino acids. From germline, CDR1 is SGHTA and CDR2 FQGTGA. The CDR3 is CASSLGGPYEQYF. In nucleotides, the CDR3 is TGTGCCAGCAGCTTAGGAGGGCCCTACGAGCAGTACTTC.

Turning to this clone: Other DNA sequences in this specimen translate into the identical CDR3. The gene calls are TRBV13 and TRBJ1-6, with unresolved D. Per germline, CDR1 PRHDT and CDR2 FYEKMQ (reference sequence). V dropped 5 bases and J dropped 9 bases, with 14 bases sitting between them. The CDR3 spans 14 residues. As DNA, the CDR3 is TGTGCCAGCAGCACCAGGCAGCCGTTTTCACCCCTCCACTTT. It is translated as CASSTRQPFSPLHF.

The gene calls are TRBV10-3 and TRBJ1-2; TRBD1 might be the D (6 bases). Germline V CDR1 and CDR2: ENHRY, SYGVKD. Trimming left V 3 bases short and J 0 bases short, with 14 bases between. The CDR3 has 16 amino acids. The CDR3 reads CAISDVEDRTNYGYTF. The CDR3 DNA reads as TGTGCCATCAGTGACGTGGAGGACAGAACTAACTATGGCTACACCTTC.

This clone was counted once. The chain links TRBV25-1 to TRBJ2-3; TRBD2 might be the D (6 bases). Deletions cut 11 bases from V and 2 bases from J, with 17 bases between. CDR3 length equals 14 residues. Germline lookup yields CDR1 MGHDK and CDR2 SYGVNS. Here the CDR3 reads CAGAYGGFTDTQYF. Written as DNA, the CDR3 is TGTGCCGGCGCATATGGGGGGTTCACAGATACGCAGTATTTT. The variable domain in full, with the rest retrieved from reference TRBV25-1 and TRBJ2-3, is EADIYQTPRYLVIGTGKKITLECSQTMGHDKMYWYQQDPGMELHLIHYSYGVNSTEKGDLSSESTVSRIRTEHFPLTLESARPSHTSQYLCAGAYGGFTDTQYFGPGTRLTVL.

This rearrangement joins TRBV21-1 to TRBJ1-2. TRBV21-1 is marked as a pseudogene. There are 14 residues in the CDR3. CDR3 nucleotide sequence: TGTGCCAGCACTGGGACGGAGGGGGTCTATGGCTACACCTTC. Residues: CASTGTEGVYGYTF.

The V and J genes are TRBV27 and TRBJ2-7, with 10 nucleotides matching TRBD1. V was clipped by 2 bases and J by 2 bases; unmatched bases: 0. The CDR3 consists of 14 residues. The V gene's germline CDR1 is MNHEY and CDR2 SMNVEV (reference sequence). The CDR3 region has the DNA TGTGCCAGCAGTTTAGGACAGGGGGCCTACGAGCAGTACTTC. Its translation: CASSLGQGAYEQYF.

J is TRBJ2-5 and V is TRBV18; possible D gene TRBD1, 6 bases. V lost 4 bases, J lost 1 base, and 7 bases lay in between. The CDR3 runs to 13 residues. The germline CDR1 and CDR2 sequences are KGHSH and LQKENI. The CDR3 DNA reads TGTGCCAGCTCACAGGGGGTCCAAGAGACCCAGTACTTC. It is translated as CASSQGVQETQYF.

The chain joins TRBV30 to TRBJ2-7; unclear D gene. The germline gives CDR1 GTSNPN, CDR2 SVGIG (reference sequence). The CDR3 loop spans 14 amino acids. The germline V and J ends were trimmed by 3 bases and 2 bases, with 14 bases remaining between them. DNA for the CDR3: TGTGCCTGGAGACTAAAACGTCTACCCTACGAGCAGTACTTC. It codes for CAWRLKRLPYEQYF.

As DNA, the CDR3 is TGTGCCAGCAGTTTACGGCCATTCTATGAGACCCAGTACTTC. It translates to CASSLRPFYETQYF. J is TRBJ2-5 and V is TRBV27; D call uncertain. Germline V gene lookup returns CDR1 MNHEY and CDR2 SMNVEV (reference sequence). V was pared by 2 bases and J by 5 bases, with 12 bases between. This CDR3 has 14 residues.

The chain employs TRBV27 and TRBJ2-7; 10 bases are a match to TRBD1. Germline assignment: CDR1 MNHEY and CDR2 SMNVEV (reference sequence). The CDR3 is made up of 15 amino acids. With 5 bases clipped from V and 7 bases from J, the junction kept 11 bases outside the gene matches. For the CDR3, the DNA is TGTGCCAGCAGTCCCGGGACAGGGGATGTTTCGGAGCAGTACTTC. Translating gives CASSPGTGDVSEQYF.

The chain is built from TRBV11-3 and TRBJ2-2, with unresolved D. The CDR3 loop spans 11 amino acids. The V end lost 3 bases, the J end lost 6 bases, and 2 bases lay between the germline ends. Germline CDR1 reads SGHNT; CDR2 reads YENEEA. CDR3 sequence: CASSLAGELFF. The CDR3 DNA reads TGTGCCAGCAGCTTGGCCGGGGAGCTGTTTTTT.

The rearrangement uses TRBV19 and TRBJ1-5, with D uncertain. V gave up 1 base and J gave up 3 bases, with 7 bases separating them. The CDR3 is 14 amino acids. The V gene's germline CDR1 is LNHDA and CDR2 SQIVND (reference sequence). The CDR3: CASSIATVNQPQHF. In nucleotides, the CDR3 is TGTGCCAGTAGTATAGCCACAGTCAATCAGCCCCAGCATTTT.

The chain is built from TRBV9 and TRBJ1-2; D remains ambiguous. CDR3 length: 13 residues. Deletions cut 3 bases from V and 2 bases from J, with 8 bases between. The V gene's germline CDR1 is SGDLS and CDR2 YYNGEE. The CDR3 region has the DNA TGTGCCAGCAGCGCGACGGAAAACTATGGCTACACCTTC. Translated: CASSATENYGYTF. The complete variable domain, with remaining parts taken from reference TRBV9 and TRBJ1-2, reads DSGVTQTPKHLITATGQRVTLRCSPRSGDLSVYWYQQSLDQGLQFLIQYYNGEERAKGNILERFSAQQFPDLHSELNLSSLELGDSALYFCASSATENYGYTFGSGTRLTVV.

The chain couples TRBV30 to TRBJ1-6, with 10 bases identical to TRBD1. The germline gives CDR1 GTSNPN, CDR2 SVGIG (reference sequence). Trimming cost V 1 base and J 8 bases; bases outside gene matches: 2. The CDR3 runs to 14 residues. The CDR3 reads CAWSGGTGDSPLHF. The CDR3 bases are TGTGCCTGGAGTGGTGGGACAGGGGATTCACCCCTCCACTTT.

CDR3 amino acids: CASSTSQVGGTEAFF. The DNA for the CDR3 is TGTGCCAGTAGTACCTCCCAGGTAGGAGGGACTGAAGCTTTCTTT. The rearrangement joins TRBV19 to TRBJ1-1, with D hard to call. Germline-derived CDR1 and CDR2 are LNHDA and SQIVND (reference sequence). The CDR3 loop spans 15 amino acids. Trimming removed 4 bases at V and 5 bases at J, with 17 bases between.

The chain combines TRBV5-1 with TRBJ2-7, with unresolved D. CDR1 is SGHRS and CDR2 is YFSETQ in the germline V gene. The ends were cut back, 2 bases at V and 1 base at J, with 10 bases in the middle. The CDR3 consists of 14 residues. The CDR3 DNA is TGCGCCAGCAGCTTAAGCCAGGCGTCCTACGAGCAGTACTTC. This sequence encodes CASSLSQASYEQYF. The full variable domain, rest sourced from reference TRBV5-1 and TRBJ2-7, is KAGVTQTPRYLIKTRGQQVTLSCSPISGHRSVSWYQQTPGQGLQFLFEYFSETQRNKGNFPGRFSGRQFSNSRSEMNVSTLELGDSALYLCASSLSQASYEQYFGPGTRLTVT.

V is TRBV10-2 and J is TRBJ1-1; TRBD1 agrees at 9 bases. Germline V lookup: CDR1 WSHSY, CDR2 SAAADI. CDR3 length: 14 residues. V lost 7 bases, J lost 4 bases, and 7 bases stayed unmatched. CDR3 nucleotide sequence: TGCGCCAGCACCCACAGGGGGCGATCCACTGAAGCTTTCTTT. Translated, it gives CASTHRGRSTEAFF.

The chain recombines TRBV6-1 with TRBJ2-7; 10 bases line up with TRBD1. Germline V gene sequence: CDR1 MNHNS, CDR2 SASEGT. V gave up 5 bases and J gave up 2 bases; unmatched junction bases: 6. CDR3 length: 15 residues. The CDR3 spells CASSPETGGPYEQYF. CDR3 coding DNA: TGTGCCAGCAGTCCAGAGACAGGGGGCCCCTACGAGCAGTACTTC.

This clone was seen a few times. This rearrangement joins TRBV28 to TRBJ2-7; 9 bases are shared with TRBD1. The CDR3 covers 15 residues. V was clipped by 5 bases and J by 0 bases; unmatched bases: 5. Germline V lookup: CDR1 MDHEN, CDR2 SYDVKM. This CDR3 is CASSPGQGASYEQYF. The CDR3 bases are TGTGCCAGCAGTCCGGGACAGGGAGCCTCCTACGAGCAGTACTTC.